This T cell receptor (beta chain) was captured by sequencing in a study of cytomegalovirus exposure and HLA in healthy donors (dated by TCRdb to 2016 to 2017). Some background on the complete study: According to an earlier analysis of several hundred of the donors, roughly 180 million T cells yielded 117 million unique TCR beta sequences and more than 250 Gb of sequence data. An early release that covered 500 to 800 HLA-typed donors contained approximately 320 gigabases of sequencing data and 80 million or so unique TCR sequences. The genetic ancestry cluster associated with self-reported Caucasian donors included about 81% of the 300 to 400 genotyped donors. The study was designed to test whether signatures of past pathogen exposure could be identified by cataloging public T cell receptors. The study used immunosequencing to profile the T cell repertoires of 600 to 850 subjects and linked those repertoires to cytomegalovirus serostatus. Along with the approximately 700-subject first cohort, a separate validation cohort of around 120 different subjects was used. To predict cytomegalovirus infection status, the study brought together high-throughput TCR immunosequencing, statistical association of individual TCRs with disease status, and machine learning. A later analysis re-analyzed previously published TCR beta repertoires from several hundred donors and added high-resolution HLA genotyping to study TCR occurrence patterns. The later analysis used no new phenotypic data to find candidate immune exposures, relying instead on TCR beta sequences and their occurrence across donors. To decide whether each TCR beta V gene segment behaved as functional or pseudogenic, an earlier analysis of some 580 of the donors relied on high-throughput TCR beta sequencing. Donor age, sex, ethnicity and CMV serostatus were collected together with the repertoire data. In a later genetic analysis, genome-wide SNP genotypes for about 65% of the roughly 670 donors were used, and that subset was treated as a discovery cohort. Every repertoire in the discovery cohort had been generated on one and the same sequencing platform. Both class I and class II loci were covered by HLA typing, at four-digit resolution. Typing coverage differed by locus: A, B, C, DRB1 and DQB1 were typed in about 620-640 donors, DQA1 in about 560, DPA1 in some 610, and DPB1 in 472. Roughly 5 DR-DQ haplotypes were handled as single units for association and clustering because linkage in the cohort was strong. On average, around 200,000 unique TCR beta nucleotide sequences were sequenced per donor among 398 genotyped donors of the cohort, with roughly 18% of those sequences being non-productive. The research as a whole found: Most TCR sequences were observed very rarely across donors, whereas some public TCRs were present in many individuals. Because some donors lacked HLA typing at each locus, the association tests relied only on the typed subset. CMV serostatus was the only immune exposure information available for the cohort. According to the authors, the approach could potentially be generalized to other disease states and immunological phenotypes. Linkage disequilibrium might explain the correlated functional status among segregating V segments, but an unknown experimental factor could not be excluded. A later analysis found that TCR association rates varied across HLA loci, with DRB1 alleles showing the most associated TCRs and HLA-C alleles the fewest. A later analysis reported that several top co-occurrence clusters appeared linked to parvovirus B19, influenza, CMV and Epstein-Barr virus. A further reported finding was that TCR beta sequences accurately predicted the HLA-A and HLA-B alleles for most subjects in the first cohort. Specific HLA alleles were associated with 15,000 to 20,000 TCR beta sequences at a false discovery rate of 0.05 in a later analysis. V-gene and J-gene trimming of TCR beta chains was associated with a missense DCLRE1C variant in a later genetic analysis, and the association was replicated in an independent cohort. Because the 87-base-pair reads could not distinguish some IMGT-functional V segments, including TRBV6-2 and TRBV6-3, those segments were excluded. The cohort was sequenced for TCR beta chains only, and without alpha or paired-chain data the features that could be detected were limited. In an earlier analysis of 450 to 750 of the donors, most TCR beta V segments appeared in productive rearrangements about 90% or about 30% of the time, broadly matching IMGT annotations. According to a later analysis, most CMV-associated TCR beta chains appeared to be HLA-restricted, and the HLA associations seemed to be driven largely by CMV exposure. In both the original and validation cohorts, the classifier was reported to diagnose cytomegalovirus status with high specificity and sensitivity. A group of highly shared sequence variants was considered likely to be a technical artifact of the sequencing pipeline. A few of the identified cytomegalovirus-associated TCR beta chains were confirmed in vitro to be specific for cytomegalovirus antigens. A later genetic analysis reported fewer N-insertions in productive TCRs among donors in an Asian-associated ancestry cluster than the roughly 620-donor mean. The earlier analysis of 450 to 700 of the donors excluded roughly 17 rarely observed V segments, including chromosome 9 orphons, because counts were too low. Roughly uniform sequencing depth across donors was assumed in presence/absence analyses, although this assumption may not hold. Strong co-occurrence of HLA alleles, especially DR and DQ, made assigning TCR associations to individual alleles difficult. In the study, approximately 160 TCR beta chains were listed as associated with cytomegalovirus. A later analysis found that HLA-associated TCR beta chains were more clonally expanded and had lower generation probabilities than equally common non-associated chains.

Note on this clone: This clone's antigen is unknown. Base qualities are not recorded, but no much larger clone differs from it by a single base.

From the cysteine through the phenylalanine, the CDR3 covers 14 amino acids. This entry keeps only the CDR3 DNA: 42 bases, framed from base 1. The germline V gene yields MNHEY for CDR1 and SVGAGI for CDR2. Ends trimmed: V by 10 bases, J by 6 bases; bases unmatched to a gene: 12. The cohort was made up of 666 healthy bone marrow donors. At the time of sampling, all cohort members were nominally healthy, though unrecorded immune exposures were likely present. The donor was CMV seropositive and was included in the group of around 300 seropositive cohort members. A peripheral blood sample was provided by each donor, and peripheral blood mononuclear cells were used for TCR beta sequencing. The Qiagen DNeasy Blood Extraction Kit was used to extract genomic DNA from the blood cell samples. The library came from the immunoSEQ multiplex PCR assay. The multiplex PCR relied on a mix of 60 forward primers for TCR Vbeta segments and 13 reverse primers for TCR Jbeta segments. A multiplex PCR assay on genomic DNA amplified the CDR3 region of rearranged TCR beta genes. The Illumina HiSeq System was used to sequence the amplified TCR beta libraries as 87-base-pair reads. As for the original processing: A later analysis counted about 82 million unique TCR beta chains across the 666 repertoires, and some 11 million of these chains were shared by at least two donors. Raw reads were error-corrected and collapsed into unique sequences with a nearest-neighbor algorithm that merged closely related sequences to remove PCR and sequencing errors. V, D and J gene segments were assigned by aligning CDR3 sequences to IMGT reference sequences. For a sequence to be retained, a match of at least six nucleotides was required to both a V gene segment and a J gene segment. A rearrangement counted as productive if the CDR3 had no stop codons and remained in frame with V and J, and every other rearrangement counted as non-productive. CDR3 was defined according to IMGT convention as the region running from the second conserved V-encoded cysteine to the conserved J-encoded phenylalanine. The earlier analysis of about 500 of the donors excluded sequences that lacked an unambiguous match to a single V gene segment. An earlier analysis of a few hundred of the donors classified V segments as functional when productive rearrangements were above 56.7% and as segregating when the standard deviation between donors was above 5%. A statistical classification framework was built to diagnose cytomegalovirus status from the catalog of TCR beta chain sequences. In a later analysis, V and J genes were assigned by comparing TCR nucleotide sequences against IMGT/GENE-DB human TR gene sequences. In a later analysis, CDR3 sequences and most-parsimonious VDJ recombination scenarios were assigned using the TCRdist pipeline. In a later analysis, each TCR beta chain was defined by its CDR3 amino acid sequence together with its V-gene family, and reads lacking a unique V-gene family were excluded. To address suspected cross-contamination and a sequencing artifact, a later analysis removed a few hundred highly shared, low-generation-probability nucleotide sequences. For each public chain, a later analysis derived a clonal expansion index from normalized ranks of inferred template counts within each repertoire. Generation probabilities in a later analysis came from a VDJ recombination model fitted to out-of-frame rearrangements, and those results were checked against IGoR. In a later analysis, TCR-TCR, TCR-HLA and TCR-CMV co-occurrence was scored with hypergeometric tests, and a repertoire-size bias correction was applied to TCR pairs. To estimate false discovery rates, a later analysis permuted the HLA or CMV assignments 20 times. In a later analysis, co-occurring TCRs were grouped using DBSCAN, and TCRdist sequence similarity was added for clustering within HLA-allele-positive subsets. Repertoires with fewer than 30,000 or more than 120,000 public chains were left out of co-occurrence clustering, as were roughly five repertoires with anomalous nucleotide sharing. Imported from immuneACCESS, the table was reduced by TCRdb to in-frame sequences with V and J called. These copies leave out some clones; in studies compared against another copy, an unresolved V gene accounts for under half, and the cause of the remainder is not known. The V and J calls and clone size were taken over from that table, and D and trimming were inferred from the DNA. The sample data list around 150,000 clones, and approximately 70% of these were observed just once. The ten largest clonotypes hold approximately 7.1% of the sample.

The chain was built from TRBV6-5 and TRBJ2-7; TRBD1 agrees with 10 junctional bases. The clonotype was recovered from a man aged 35 to 55 in good health and CMV-seropositive. Sequencing was performed on PBMCs. The CDR3 here reads CAIGRGTGAGEQYF. DNA sequence: TGTGCCATCGGGCGGGGGACAGGGGCGGGCGAGCAGTACTTC.